What follows describes a single T cell receptor beta chain. Its antigen is unidentified. Data came from immunoSEQ multiplex PCR; TCRdb stores just in-frame clones and leaves some out. This sample has just under 65,000 clones, with under 98% found just once. This entry is derived from a study of Tregs in tolerant kidney transplant recipients. Study-level results: Donor-specific Treg expansion exceeded global Treg expansion in tolerant patients, suggesting antigen drive.

There are 14 residues in the CDR3. Trimming removed 8 bases from V and 3 bases from J, with 13 bases in between. Germline CDR1 is MNHEY and CDR2 is SMNVEV (reference sequence). The rearrangement uses TRBV27 and TRBJ1-4; tentative D call: TRBD1 (5 bases). The sequenced sample was Tregs from blood, obtained before the transplant. This TCR came from a human donor who received a combined kidney and bone marrow transplant. CDR3 bases: TGTGCCAGCCGCATGGGGGGGTCTAATGAAAAACTGTTTTTT. Its translation: CASRMGGSNEKLFF. The variable domain in full, with the rest retrieved from reference TRBV27 and TRBJ1-4, is EAQVTQNPRYLITVTGKKLTVTCSQNMNHEYMSWYRQDPGLGLRQIYYSMNVEVTDKGDVPEGYKVSRKEKRNFPLILESPSPNQTSLYFCASRMGGSNEKLFFGSGTQLSVL.